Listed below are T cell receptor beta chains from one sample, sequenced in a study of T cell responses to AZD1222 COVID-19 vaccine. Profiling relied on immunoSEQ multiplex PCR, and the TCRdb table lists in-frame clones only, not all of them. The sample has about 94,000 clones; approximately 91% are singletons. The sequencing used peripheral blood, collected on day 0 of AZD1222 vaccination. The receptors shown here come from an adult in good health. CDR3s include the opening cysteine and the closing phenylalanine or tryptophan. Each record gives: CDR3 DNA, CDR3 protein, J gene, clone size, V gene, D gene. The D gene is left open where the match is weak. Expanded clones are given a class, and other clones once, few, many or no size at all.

CDR3nt: TGTGCCAGCAGGGGGTACTACGAGCAGTACTTC
CDR3aa: CASRGYYEQYF
j_gene: TRBJ2-7
abundance: many
v_gene: TRBV2
d_gene: NA

CDR3nt: TGTGCCATCAGTGATGGGAACACCGGGGAGCTGTTTTTT
CDR3aa: CAISDGNTGELFF
j_gene: TRBJ2-2
abundance: NA
v_gene: TRBV10-3
d_gene: NA

CDR3nt: TGTGCCAGCAGCTCACCGGGACTAGCTAAAGATACGCAGTATTTT
CDR3aa: CASSSPGLAKDTQYF
j_gene: TRBJ2-3
abundance: NA
v_gene: TRBV5-8
d_gene: TRBD2

CDR3nt: TGTGCCAGCAGTTATTCCCACACAGGGAAAGAGACCCAGTACTTC
CDR3aa: CASSYSHTGKETQYF
j_gene: TRBJ2-5
abundance: NA
v_gene: TRBV6-5
d_gene: NA

CDR3nt: TGTGCCAGCAGCGTAGGAACAGGAGGGAACACCGGGGAGCTGTTTTTT
CDR3aa: CASSVGTGGNTGELFF
j_gene: TRBJ2-2
abundance: NA
v_gene: TRBV9
d_gene: NA

CDR3nt: TGTGCCAGCAGCCAATATACAGGGGAAGACGGGGAGCTGTTTTTT
CDR3aa: CASSQYTGEDGELFF
j_gene: TRBJ2-2
abundance: NA
v_gene: TRBV3-1/TRBV3-2
d_gene: TRBD1

CDR3nt: TGTGCCAGCAGTCCGCAGCGGGGGGGACACAATGAGCAGTTCTTC
CDR3aa: CASSPQRGGHNEQFF
j_gene: TRBJ2-1
abundance: NA
v_gene: TRBV27
d_gene: TRBD2

CDR3nt: TGTGCCATCAGTTCGGCGGACGGGTCCTACGAGCAGTACTTC
CDR3aa: CAISSADGSYEQYF
j_gene: TRBJ2-7
abundance: NA
v_gene: TRBV10-3
d_gene: NA

CDR3nt: TGCGCCAGCAGCTTGGACAGGACAGACGCAGATACGCAGTATTTT
CDR3aa: CASSLDRTDADTQYF
j_gene: TRBJ2-3
abundance: NA
v_gene: TRBV5-1
d_gene: NA

CDR3nt: TGTGCCAGTAGGGAGCAGGGAAGGCCTGAAGCTTTCTTT
CDR3aa: CASREQGRPEAFF
j_gene: TRBJ1-1
abundance: NA
v_gene: TRBV19
d_gene: NA

CDR3nt: TGCAGCGTTACAGGACTAGCGGGGTATTGGGATACGCAGTATTTT
CDR3aa: CSVTGLAGYWDTQYF
j_gene: TRBJ2-3
abundance: NA
v_gene: TRBV29-1
d_gene: TRBD2

CDR3nt: TGTGCCAGCCGCGACAGGGGGGGGATGAACACTGAAGCTTTCTTT
CDR3aa: CASRDRGGMNTEAFF
j_gene: TRBJ1-1
abundance: NA
v_gene: TRBV19
d_gene: TRBD1